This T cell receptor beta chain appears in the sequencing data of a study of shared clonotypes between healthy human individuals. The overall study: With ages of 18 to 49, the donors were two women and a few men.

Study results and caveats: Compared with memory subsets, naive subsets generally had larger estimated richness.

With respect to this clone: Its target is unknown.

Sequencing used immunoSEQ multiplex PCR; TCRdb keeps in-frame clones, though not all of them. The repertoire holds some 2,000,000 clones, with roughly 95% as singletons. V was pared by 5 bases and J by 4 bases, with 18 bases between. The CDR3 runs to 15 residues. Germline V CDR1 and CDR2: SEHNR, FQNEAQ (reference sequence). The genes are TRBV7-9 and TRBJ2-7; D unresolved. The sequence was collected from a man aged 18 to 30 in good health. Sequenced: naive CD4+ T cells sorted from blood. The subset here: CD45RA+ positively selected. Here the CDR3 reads CASSRVPSNQYEQYF. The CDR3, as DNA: TGTGCCAGCAGCCGAGTGCCGTCCAATCAATACGAGCAGTACTTC.